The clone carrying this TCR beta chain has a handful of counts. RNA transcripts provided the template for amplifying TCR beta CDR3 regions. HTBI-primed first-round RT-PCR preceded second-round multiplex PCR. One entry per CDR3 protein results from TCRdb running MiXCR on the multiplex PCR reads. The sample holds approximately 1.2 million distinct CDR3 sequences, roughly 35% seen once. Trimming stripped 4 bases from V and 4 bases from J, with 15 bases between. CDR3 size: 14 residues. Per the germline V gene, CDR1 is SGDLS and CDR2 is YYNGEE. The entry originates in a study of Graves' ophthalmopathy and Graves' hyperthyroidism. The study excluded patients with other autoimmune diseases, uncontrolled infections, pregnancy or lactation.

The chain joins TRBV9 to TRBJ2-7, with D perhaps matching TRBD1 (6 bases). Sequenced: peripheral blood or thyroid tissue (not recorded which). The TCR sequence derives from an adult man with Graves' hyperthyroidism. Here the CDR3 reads CASSLSSQGYEQYF. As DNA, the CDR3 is TGTGCCAGCAGCCTATCCTCACAGGGATACGAGCAGTACTTC. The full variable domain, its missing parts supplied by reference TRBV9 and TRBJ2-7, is DSGVTQTPKHLITATGQRVTLRCSPRSGDLSVYWYQQSLDQGLQFLIQYYNGEERAKGNILERFSAQQFPDLHSELNLSSLELGDSALYFCASSLSSQGYEQYFGPGTRLTVT.